This T cell receptor (beta chain) was retrieved from a study of cytotoxic CD8 clonotypes in ibrutinib-treated CLL. V lost 6 bases and J 5 bases, leaving 17 bases between the germline ends. This CDR3 has 15 residues. Per germline, CDR1 MNHNY and CDR2 SVGAGI (reference sequence). Clones were sequenced by immunoSEQ multiplex PCR, and TCRdb holds only the in-frame ones, with some missing. This table has roughly 150,000 clones, roughly 76% appearing once. In its sample, this clone was seen a few times. Material: PBMCs, obtained after 24 months of ibrutinib treatment. This TCR came from a human donor with chronic lymphocytic leukemia. The chain has TRBV6-6 and TRBJ2-1, with a tentative D call TRBD2 (7 bases). The CDR3 region has the DNA TGTGCCAGCAGCCCCCTGGCGGGGGCCCACAATGAGCAGTTCTTC. Its protein product is CASSPLAGAHNEQFF.